Listed here are 6 T cell receptor beta chains from one sample, sequenced in a study of T cells in Graves' hyperthyroidism and ophthalmopathy. RNA transcripts yielded amplified TCR beta CDR3 regions. Researchers ran a first-round RT-PCR on the TCR CDR3 using the HTBI primer set. TCRdb re-analysed the multiplex PCR reads in MiXCR, keeping a single row per CDR3 protein. The sample has 600,000 to 800,000 distinct CDR3 sequences; about a third are singletons. Sequences were obtained from blood. These receptors came from a woman in her thirties or forties with Graves' hyperthyroidism.

This clonotype was counted ten times or more. A read error may account for a junction end that differs from germline. The chain employs TRBV10-3 and TRBJ2-2; no clear D. CDR1 and CDR2 from the germline V gene are ENHRY and SYGVKD. The CDR3 runs 14 residues. The CDR3: CAIRDEWSTGELFF. CDR3 sequence (DNA): TGTGCCATCCGTGACGAATGGTCCACCGGGGAGCTGTTTTTT.

This clonotype occurred many times. The rearrangement joins TRBV19 to TRBJ1-5; D gene unclear. Germline V gene data show CDR1 as LNHDA and CDR2 as SQIVND (reference sequence). The CDR3 runs 14 residues. V was clipped by 6 bases and J by 0 bases, with 9 bases between them. Written as DNA, the CDR3 is TGTGCCAGTAGCTGGGTAGATAGCAATCAGCCCCAGCATTTT. It is translated as CASSWVDSNQPQHF.

This chain links TRBV19 with TRBJ2-7; 12 bases are shared with TRBD2. J lost 5 bases, V lost 5 bases, and 13 bases had no gene match. CDR3 length: 17 amino acids. Germline loops: CDR1 LNHDA, CDR2 SQIVND (reference sequence). In DNA, the CDR3 is TGTGCCAGTAGTCCAAGGGGAAGACTAGCGGGAGACCACGAGCAGTACTTC. It specifies CASSPRGRLAGDHEQYF. Together with reference TRBV19 and TRBJ2-7, the CDR3 gives the full variable domain: DGGITQSPKYLFRKEGQNVTLSCEQNLNHDAMYWYRQDPGQGLRLIYYSQIVNDFQKGDIAEGYSVSREKKESFPLTVTSAQKNPTAFYLCASSPRGRLAGDHEQYFGPGTRLTVT.

A remark on this clonotype: A read error may be the cause here, since a much bigger clone is one base away. The rearrangement links TRBV2 to TRBJ2-5; the match to TRBD2 covers 8 bases. From germline, CDR1 is SNHLY and CDR2 FYNNEI. The CDR3 totals 18 residues. After removal of 3 bases from V and 4 bases from J, the junction contained 16 bases not matched to a gene. The CDR3 region is CASSDLGLVAGGGETQYF. Here the CDR3 DNA reads TGTGCCAGCAGTGATTTGGGTCTGGTTGCGGGGGGCGGAGAGACCCAGTACTTC.

To note about this clonotype: Without the conserved terminal phenylalanine or tryptophan, this CDR3 likely stems from a read error. V gene TRBV10-3 combines with J gene TRBJ1-1, with TRBD1 as a possible D gene (5 bases). The CDR3 has 17 residues. Germline V gives CDR1 ENHRY, CDR2 SYGVKD. Between the trimmed V and J ends, which lost 3 bases and 1 base, there was a span of 18 bases. CDR3 nucleotide sequence: TGTGCCATCAGTGAAGCCCAGGGTGGGCCTACGAACACTGAAGCTTTCATT. It specifies CAISEAQGGPTNTEAFI.

This clonotype was found a few times. This chain uses TRBV20-1 with TRBJ2-7; D not resolved. In germline, CDR1 is DFQATT, CDR2 SNEGSKA (reference sequence). The CDR3 consists of 12 residues. Trimming shortened V by 1 base and J by 7 bases, and 11 bases separated the two germline ends. The CDR3 bases are TGCAGTGCTAGAGTCGTGGGGTTTGAGCAGTACTTC. This codes for CSARVVGFEQYF.